This T cell receptor (beta chain) comes out of a study of beta chain features in type 1 diabetes. The investigators reverse transcribed all of the isolated RNA, so they sequenced expressed TCRB transcripts. Clones were read by immunoSEQ multiplex PCR, and TCRdb kept only the in-frame ones, dropping some. Seen here are almost 350,000 clones, around a fifth observed once, and the top ten hold around 0.045%. Trimming shortened V by 9 bases and J by 6 bases, and 20 bases separated the two germline ends. CDR3 length: 14 residues. Germline V gives CDR1 MNHEY, CDR2 SVGAGI. Study findings and constraints: In the patient group, naive, central memory and Treg TCRB repertoires seemed more alike than in the healthy donor group. Moderately but significantly shorter TCRB CDR3s were found in Type 1 diabetes patients in all four CD4+ subsets. Researchers cautioned that cDNA sequencing could over-represent cells with high TCR expression.

CD45RO/CCR7/CD25/CD127/CD95/CD27 staining was used to isolate CD4+ naive, central memory, regulatory and stem cell-like memory cells by sorting. As concerns this clone: Its target is not known.

Material for sequencing was naive CD4+ T cells from blood. The V gene is TRBV6-5, the J gene TRBJ1-2; maybe TRBD1 (5 bases). The clonotype originates from a woman younger than 35 in good health. CDR3 region: CASGGTLTANGYTF. The DNA of the CDR3 is TGTGCCAGTGGGGGGACTCTGACGGCGAATGGCTACACCTTC.